This TCR beta chain came from a study of glioma-infiltrating T cells after dendritic cell vaccination (dated by TCRdb to 2016 to 2017). As for the study more broadly: The cohort comprised around 15 glioblastoma patients from Phase I and II dendritic cell vaccination trials, 9 newly diagnosed and 6 with recurrent disease. Autologous tumor lysate-pulsed dendritic cell vaccination was administered to the patients between the early 2000s and the early 2010s. The vaccine consisted of monocyte-derived dendritic cells cultured approximately 7 days with IL-4 and GM-CSF, then pulsed overnight with autologous tumor lysate. Each patient got three intradermal injections of the dendritic cell vaccine, spaced at biweekly intervals, in the arm below the axilla. Tumor-infiltrating lymphocyte content was quantified and tumor and blood repertoires were compared in dendritic cell-vaccinated glioblastoma patients by deep sequencing of TCR beta CDR3 regions. Survival after dendritic cell vaccination was correlated with TCR sequencing metrics, such as TIL content and the overlap between tumor and blood repertoires.

To note about this clone: Its antigen has not been determined. Within one base of it there is no much larger clone, and no base qualities were kept.

Findings and caveats that apply to the study as a whole: The cohort was small and heterogeneous, few patients had complete blood and tumor sets, and even fewer had initial-recurrent tumor pairs. TCR clonality showed no direct relationship with survival, which suggests that a diverse polyclonal response may matter. The three-group TCR overlap response model was characterized as speculative, and prospective validation of the model was stated to be required. After dendritic cell vaccination, a higher estimated pretreatment TIL content predicted longer time to progression and overall survival.

From the cysteine through the phenylalanine, the CDR3 covers 16 amino acids. Only the CDR3 part of the read is kept: 48 bases, read in frame from the first base. The germline V gene specifies SGHRS as CDR1 and YFSETQ as CDR2. From V the trimming removes 3 bases and from J it removes 2 bases, while the gene matches leave 6 bases of the junction unaccounted for. TCRB CDR3 regions were amplified from around 1.9 ug genomic DNA, or all available DNA if less, using the immunoSEQ assay. For multiplex PCR, 60 forward primers for TCR V beta segments and 13 reverse primers for J beta segments were used. To estimate reads per starting template, synthetic control templates were spiked into each sample at limiting dilution. The Illumina HiSeq System generated 87 bp sequencing reads. The study's own analysis went as follows. To remove PCR and sequencing errors, closely related sequences were merged with a nearest neighbor algorithm. TCR overlap was defined as the percentage of unique tumor TCR beta sequences that were also present in the same patient's peripheral blood. TCRdb took this table from immuneACCESS and kept in-frame rearrangements with V and J called. Such tables lack part of the clones; where checked against another copy, unresolved V genes explain under half of the gap, and the rest is unexplained. The D gene and trimming were derived from the DNA, and the V and J assignments and clone size from that table. This sample is represented by 9,500 to 13,000 clones; roughly 80% of them were singletons. About 41% of the sample belongs to the ten largest clones.

The time point label of this sample denotes: after dendritic cell vaccination, including at tumor progression/relapse. Selection of patients required sufficient residual fresh-frozen tumor tissue and over two years of available survival data. Molecular status otherwise varied across the glioblastoma patients, but none of them carried an isocitrate dehydrogenase mutation. PBMC were collected before vaccination, two weeks after the third vaccination, and at tumor progression if tumor progression occurred. The Qiagen DNeasy Blood extraction Kit was used to extract genomic DNA. The chain couples TRBV5-1 to TRBJ1-5; a stretch of 9 junction bases matches TRBD1. The origin of this receptor is a human donor with glioblastoma. The sequenced sample was blood, obtained after dendritic cell vaccination. The nucleotides are TGCGCCAGCAGCTGGGGACAGGGCGGTGGCAATCAGCCCCAGCATTTT. This translates into CASSWGQGGGNQPQHF.